These 19 T cell receptor beta chains came from one sample sequenced in a study of a mutant IDH1 vaccine in newly diagnosed glioma. Method: immunoSEQ multiplex PCR; TCRdb's copy keeps in-frame clones and lacks some. The table lists about 66,000 clones, approximately 86% of them singletons. Time point reported: baseline, week 1 (first vaccination visit). Documented treatment: pre-vaccination baseline after standard-of-care therapy. Here the sequenced sample was PBMCs, taken from a glioma patient treated with radiotherapy, temozolomide or both. These receptors came from a man between 25 and 39 years old with glioma.

This clone is a singleton in its sample. V usage is TRBV7-8 and J usage is TRBJ1-5; TRBD1 might be the D (5 bases). In germline, CDR1 is SGHVS, CDR2 FQNEAQ. The CDR3 extends over 15 amino acids. V was cut by 0 bases and J by 6 bases, with 12 bases left in between. The CDR3 sequence is CASSLADGGGQPQHF. In nucleotides, the CDR3 is TGTGCCAGCAGCTTAGCGGACGGGGGTGGTCAGCCCCAGCATTTT.

The chain employs TRBV14 and TRBJ1-2, with D possibly being TRBD1 (6 bases). With 0 bases removed from V and 11 bases from J, the gap between germline ends came to 31 bases. The germline gives CDR1 SGHDN, CDR2 FVKESK. The CDR3 totals 19 residues. CDR3 region: CASSQESHRVVLGFWEYTF. The CDR3 DNA sequence: TGTGCCAGCAGCCAAGAATCGCACAGGGTGGTACTCGGGTTTTGGGAGTACACCTTC.

This chain links TRBV6-1 with TRBJ2-7, with 7 bases lining up with TRBD2. Trimming removed 2 bases from V and 0 bases from J; junction bases left unmatched: 7. Germline lookup yields CDR1 MNHNS and CDR2 SASEGT. This CDR3 region has 16 residues. DNA for the CDR3: TGTGCCAGCAGTGAATACCTGGGGGGGTCCTCCTACGAGCAGTACTTC. Its translation is CASSEYLGGSSYEQYF.

This clone has a single count. This chain links TRBV7-2 with TRBJ1-3; D is uncertain. V was shortened by 0 bases and J by 5 bases, with 8 bases between the two germline ends. The CDR3 runs 14 residues. Per germline, CDR1 SGHTA and CDR2 FQGNSA. The CDR3 DNA follows: TGTGCCAGCAGCTTAGCGCCGGCCCGAAACACCATATATTTT. It translates to CASSLAPARNTIYF.

The chain joins TRBV29-1 to TRBJ1-4; D gene uncertain. Germline CDR1 is SQVTM and CDR2 is ANQGSEA. CDR3 length: 12 amino acids. Trimming stripped 5 bases from V and 5 bases from J, with 9 bases between. This CDR3 is CSVTGPNEKLFF. CDR3 sequence (DNA): TGCAGCGTTACGGGCCCCAATGAAAAACTGTTTTTT.

Details on this clone: At one end the junction does not follow the germline gene, possibly because of a read error. V is TRBV5-8 and J is TRBJ1-5; D uncertain. This CDR3 has 15 amino acids. CDR1 is SGHTS, CDR2 YDEGEE, per germline. CDR3 bases: TGTGCCAGCAGCTTGGGGGTCTATAGCAGTCAGCCCCAGCATTTT. This encodes CASSLGVYSSQPQHF.

This clone was detected only once. The chain employs TRBV5-1 and TRBJ2-3; TRBD2 might be the D (6 bases). The V and J ends lost 4 bases and 5 bases respectively, with 14 bases between them. The germline V gene has CDR1 SGHRS and CDR2 YFSETQ. The CDR3 length is 14 residues. CDR3 in amino acids: CASSLLIGGDTQYF. As DNA, the CDR3 is TGCGCCAGCAGCCTTCTAATCGGGGGAGATACGCAGTATTTT.

The chain uses TRBV5-4 and TRBJ2-2, with D possibly matching TRBD1 (5 bases). The CDR3 has 15 residues. Between the trimmed V and J ends, which lost 2 bases and 1 base, there was a span of 9 bases. Germline V lookup: CDR1 SGHNT, CDR2 YYREEE (reference sequence). This chain's CDR3 is CASSLGQGNTGELFF. The CDR3 bases are TGTGCCAGCAGCTTAGGTCAGGGGAACACCGGGGAGCTGTTTTTT.

The chain couples TRBV2 to TRBJ2-1, with D maybe TRBD1 (6 bases). CDR1 and CDR2 from the germline V gene are SNHLY and FYNNEI. The V end lost 2 bases, the J end lost 10 bases, and 12 bases lay between the germline ends. This CDR3 has 13 amino acids. CDR3 sequence reads: CASSEQGGSEQFF. CDR3 nucleotide sequence: TGTGCCAGCAGTGAACAAGGGGGATCCGAGCAGTTCTTC.

This clone has a handful of counts. The genes are TRBV29-1 and TRBJ1-1; D perhaps matches TRBD1 (5 bases). The CDR3 covers 14 residues. Looked up from germline, CDR1 is SQVTM and CDR2 is ANQGSEA. V lost 1 base to trimming and J lost 4 bases, with 13 bases between them. This CDR3 is CSVEGGPRGTEAFF. Here the CDR3 DNA reads TGCAGCGTTGAAGGGGGCCCTCGGGGCACTGAAGCTTTCTTT. Full variable domain (rest looked up from reference TRBV29-1 and TRBJ1-1): SAVISQKPSRDICQRGTSLTIQCQVDSQVTMMFWYRQQPGQSLTLIATANQGSEATYESGFVIDKFPISRPNLTFSTLTVSNMSPEDSSIYLCSVEGGPRGTEAFFGQGTRLTVV.

The V gene is TRBV10-2, the J gene TRBJ2-1; tentatively, D is TRBD1 (6 bases). Trimming pared 8 bases from V and 7 bases from J, leaving 24 bases between. Per germline, CDR1 WSHSY and CDR2 SAAADI. CDR3 length: 16 amino acids. The CDR3 DNA is TGCGCCAGCTCCACTCTGGAGACAGGAGTTTATAATGAGCAGTTCTTC. The encoded protein is CASSTLETGVYNEQFF.

The rearrangement links TRBV7-2 to TRBJ1-2, with unresolved D. In germline, CDR1 is SGHTA, CDR2 FQGNSA. V dropped 1 base and J dropped 8 bases, with 11 bases sitting between them. The CDR3 contains 13 residues. In nucleotides, the CDR3 is TGTGCCAGCAGCTTAGGTGGACGAGTGGGCTACACCTTC. Amino acid sequence: CASSLGGRVGYTF.

V is TRBV30 and J is TRBJ1-5; 7 positions agree with TRBD1. With V trimmed by 0 bases and J by 3 bases, 2 bases remained unmatched. The CDR3 runs 14 residues. Germline V lookup: CDR1 GTSNPN, CDR2 SVGIG (reference sequence). CDR3 in DNA: TGTGCCTGGAGTGTAACAGGGGTCAATCAGCCCCAGCATTTT. This codes for CAWSVTGVNQPQHF.

The sample holds one count of this clone. This rearrangement joins TRBV4-2 to TRBJ2-1, with 11 bases that match TRBD2. CDR3 size: 18 residues. From germline, CDR1 is LGHNA and CDR2 YNFKEQ. The J segment lost 5 bases and the V segment lost 0 bases, leaving 9 bases of the junction unmatched. Here the CDR3 reads CASSQDGLGLAADNEQFF. The CDR3 bases are TGTGCCAGCAGCCAAGATGGCCTGGGACTAGCGGCCGACAATGAGCAGTTCTTC.

The chain carries TRBV25-1 and TRBJ1-2, with D possibly matching TRBD1 (5 bases). Per germline, CDR1 MGHDK and CDR2 SYGVNS. The CDR3 extends over 13 amino acids. The V gene lost 3 bases and the J gene lost 5 bases, with 10 bases spanning the gap. CDR3 nucleotides: TGTGCCAGCAGTGACCCTGGACATTATGGCTACACCTTC. Its protein product is CASSDPGHYGYTF.

V is TRBV5-6 and J is TRBJ2-2, with D possibly being TRBD2 (6 bases). The V gene's germline CDR1 is SGHDT and CDR2 YYEEEE. Trimming pared 0 bases from V and 0 bases from J, leaving 12 bases between. The CDR3 consists of 17 residues. The CDR3 spells CASSLGGRLANTGELFF. The DNA of the CDR3 is TGTGCCAGCAGCTTGGGAGGGAGGCTAGCGAACACCGGGGAGCTGTTTTTT.

V gene TRBV4-2 combines with J gene TRBJ1-5, with D possibly being TRBD1 (6 bases). Germline lookup yields CDR1 LGHNA and CDR2 YNFKEQ. The CDR3 sequence is 16 residues long. The V gene lost 0 bases and the J gene lost 4 bases, with 13 bases spanning the gap. The DNA for the CDR3 is TGTGCCAGCAGCCAAGAGGGGGGGGCTGTAAATCAGCCCCAGCATTTT. Its translation: CASSQEGGAVNQPQHF.

This clone was seen a single time. This rearrangement joins TRBV2 to TRBJ2-1; D is unclear. Germline V gene lookup returns CDR1 SNHLY and CDR2 FYNNEI. V dropped 2 bases and J dropped 7 bases, with 15 bases sitting between them. The CDR3 runs to 15 residues. Here the CDR3 DNA reads TGTGCCAGCAGTGAAATAGTCCAAGAGGCGAATGAGCAGTTCTTC. Residues: CASSEIVQEANEQFF.

The genes are TRBV11-2 and TRBJ2-3; no clear D. V dropped 1 base and J dropped 6 bases, with 14 bases sitting between them. CDR3 length: 15 amino acids. Germline CDR1 is SGHAT and CDR2 is FQNNGV. The DNA of the CDR3 is TGTGCCAGCAGCTTAGGACGGCGGAGAGGCGATACGCAGTATTTT. This sequence encodes CASSLGRRRGDTQYF. Full variable domain (outside the CDR3, taken from reference TRBV11-2 and TRBJ2-3): EAGVAQSPRYKIIEKRQSVAFWCNPISGHATLYWYQQILGQGPKLLIQFQNNGVVDDSQLPKDRFSAERLKGVDSTLKIQPAKLEDSAVYLCASSLGRRRGDTQYFGPGTRLTVL.